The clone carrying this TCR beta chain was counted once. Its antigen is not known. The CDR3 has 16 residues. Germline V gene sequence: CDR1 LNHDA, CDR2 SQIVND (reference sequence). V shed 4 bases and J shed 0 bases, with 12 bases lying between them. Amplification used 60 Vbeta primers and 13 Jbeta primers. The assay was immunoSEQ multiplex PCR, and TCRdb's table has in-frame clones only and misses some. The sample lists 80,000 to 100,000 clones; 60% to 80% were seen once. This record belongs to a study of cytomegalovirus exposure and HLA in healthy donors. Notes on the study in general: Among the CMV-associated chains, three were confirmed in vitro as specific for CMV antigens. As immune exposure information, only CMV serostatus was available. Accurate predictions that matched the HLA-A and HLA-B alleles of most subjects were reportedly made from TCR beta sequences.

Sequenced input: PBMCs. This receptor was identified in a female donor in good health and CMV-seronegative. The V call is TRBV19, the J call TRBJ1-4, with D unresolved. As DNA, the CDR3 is TGTGCCAGTAGTACCCTCGGCGGAGCAACTAATGAAAAACTGTTTTTT. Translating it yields CASSTLGGATNEKLFF.